This T cell receptor (beta chain) was identified in a study of OX40 agonist ivuxolimab in advanced cancers. Broadly, across the study: Ivuxolimab was an agonistic, fully human IgG2 monoclonal antibody directed against OX40 (CD134), a costimulatory receptor. Intravenous ivuxolimab was administered to patients every 2 weeks at six dose levels: 0.01, 0.1, 0.3, 1.5, 3 and 10 mg/kg. Of the approximately 54 patients in dose escalation, about 20 had hepatocellular carcinoma, roughly 15 had melanoma, 9 had renal cell carcinoma and 9 had head and neck cancer. In the dose-escalation cohort, approximately 83% of patients were male, and the mean age was 60 years with a range of about 20 to 90. Patients were allowed to have had prior anti-PD-1, anti-PD-L1 or anti-CTLA-4 therapy, and about 40% of the dose-escalation patients had been treated with checkpoint inhibitors. Partial responses occurred in three dose-escalation patients: two with cutaneous melanoma and one with hepatocellular carcinoma. Peripheral TCRbeta sequencing was intended to test whether TCR sequence diversity was altered and clonal T-cell expansion was caused by ivuxolimab. The paper describes the monotherapy dose-escalation part (N of about 47 patients) of the phase I trial of ivuxolimab.

Concerning this clone: The antigen it binds to is not known. Base qualities are not recorded, but no much larger clone differs from it by a single base.

Here is what the overall study found, with its caveats: Antigen specificity was not determined for the clonally expanded peripheral T cells. Low levels of normalized T-cell clonal expansion were also shown by some nonresponding patients. On average, CD8+ T cells showed more expanded clones than CD4+ T cells after ivuxolimab. In the 0.1-3.0 mg/kg groups, partial responders had among the lowest normalized peripheral clonal expansion, particularly in CD8+ T cells. At doses of 0.1 to 3.0 mg/kg, clonal expansion of both CD4+ and CD8+ T cells in blood was seen between baseline and week 6.

The trial excluded patients who had a history of autoimmune disease or were on systemic immunosuppression. Peripheral blood for TCR sequencing was collected from all dose cohorts at baseline, on cycle 4 day 1, and on cycle 7 day 1. The samples were taken from a phase I, first-in-human, multicenter, open-label dose-escalation trial of ivuxolimab. Adults with locally advanced or metastatic melanoma, renal cell, hepatocellular, or head and neck squamous cell carcinoma were enrolled in the trial. Before TCR sequencing, CD4+ T cells and CD8+ T cells were sorted from peripheral blood as separate populations. The CDR3 measures 15 amino acids from cysteine to phenylalanine. Left in the record is the CDR3 DNA by itself, 45 bases read in frame from the first base. CDR1 and CDR2, per the germline V gene (reference sequence), are MNHNY and SVGAGI. V lost 4 bases and J lost 7 bases, and the count of bases not matched to a germline gene is 9.

For sequencing of the TCRbeta CDR3 region, genomic DNA was extracted from the sorted cells. The immunoSEQ Assay was used for sequencing of TCRbeta CDR3 regions. The immuneACCESS repertoire file appears here via TCRdb, limited to in-frame rearrangements. These files lack a portion of the clones; in checked studies, under half of the deficit traces to unresolved V genes, and the cause of the others is not known. The sample records tens of thousands of clones, about 82% of which are singletons. Roughly 11% of the sample lies in the top ten. This clonotype originated in an adult with an advanced solid tumor such as melanoma, head and neck, liver or kidney cancer. Sequencing used CD4+ or CD8+ T cells sorted from blood, obtained in a trial of the OX40 agonist ivuxolimab. The chain links TRBV6-6 with TRBJ2-3; a stretch of 9 junction bases matches TRBD1. CDR3 region: CASSSPGTGFYTQYF. Here is the DNA: TGTGCCAGCAGTTCGCCCGGGACAGGGTTCTATACGCAGTATTTT.